Detailed here is one T cell receptor beta chain. One end of the junction is discordant with germline, which a read error may explain. The data stem from a study of blood T cells in healthy people across ages. Per individual sample, total RNA of at least 5.5 micrograms was extracted. Germline CDR1 is SNHLY and CDR2 is FYNNEI. This CDR3 has 11 residues. A sample-barcoded 5' primer and a J-beta primer mix were used in a second PCR of about 7 to 12 cycles. From each sample, at least 2.5 million paired-end reads containing CDR3 were obtained. MiXCR, run by TCRdb on the 5' RACE reads, gives a single entry per CDR3 protein. The data hold about 1.7 million distinct CDR3 sequences, with under 30% observed a single time.

This clonotype was obtained from a woman in her twenties or thirties in good health. This chain uses TRBV2 with TRBJ2-1; D unresolved. Source material: blood. Written as DNA, the CDR3 is TGTGCCTGCAGTGACTTCGCTGAGCAGTTCTTC. The encoded protein is CACSDFAEQFF.